This TCR beta chain was captured in a study of CD8+ T cells in alopecia areata. For the study at large: Patients took tofacitinib for 6 to 18 months, followed by 6 drug-free months. Study-wide results and limits: Sequenced scalp T cells also include alphabeta T cells resident in normal skin.

For this clone: Its antigen is unknown.

Lesional scalp punch biopsies and peripheral blood were collected from alopecia areata patients. From germline, CDR1 is MNHNS and CDR2 SASEGT. The CDR3 runs to 13 residues. V lost 8 bases and J lost 1, with 10 bases in between. Sequencing relied on a cDNA template that was reverse transcribed from extracted RNA. The repertoire was sequenced with immunoSEQ multiplex PCR; TCRdb's copy has only in-frame clones and lacks some. Of roughly 170,000 clones in the sample, around 60% were seen once. This chain joins TRBV6-1 and TRBJ2-3; no clear D. This TCR derives from a human donor with alopecia areata. Sequenced here: CD4+ T cells sorted from blood, sampled at week 0. The CDR3 DNA reads as TGTGCCAGCGTTAAAAGGGGCACAGATACGCAGTATTTT. Its translation is CASVKRGTDTQYF.